One T cell receptor beta chain is described in this entry. The sample originates from a study of PD-L1 blockade in urothelial cancer. Looking at the study overall: Researchers found blood samples held a median of around 140,000 T cells.

Some clones are missing from TCRdb's copy, which holds only in-frame ones; the method was immunoSEQ multiplex PCR. Among tens of thousands of clones, around 72% were seen once, and the ten largest hold 4%. This sample's time point: pretreatment peripheral blood. J lost 0 bases, V lost 6 bases, and 7 bases had no gene match. Germline V lookup: CDR1 LNHDA, CDR2 SQIVND (reference sequence). CDR3 size: 17 residues. The sequencing here drew on PBMCs, taken around atezolizumab (anti-PD-L1) treatment. J is TRBJ2-7 and V is TRBV19; 14 bases are a match to TRBD2. This TCR was sampled from a man in his 70s with urothelial cancer. The CDR3, as DNA: TGTGCCAGTAGCCCTATGGGGACTAGCGGGAGCTCCTACGAGCAGTACTTC. As protein: CASSPMGTSGSSYEQYF.